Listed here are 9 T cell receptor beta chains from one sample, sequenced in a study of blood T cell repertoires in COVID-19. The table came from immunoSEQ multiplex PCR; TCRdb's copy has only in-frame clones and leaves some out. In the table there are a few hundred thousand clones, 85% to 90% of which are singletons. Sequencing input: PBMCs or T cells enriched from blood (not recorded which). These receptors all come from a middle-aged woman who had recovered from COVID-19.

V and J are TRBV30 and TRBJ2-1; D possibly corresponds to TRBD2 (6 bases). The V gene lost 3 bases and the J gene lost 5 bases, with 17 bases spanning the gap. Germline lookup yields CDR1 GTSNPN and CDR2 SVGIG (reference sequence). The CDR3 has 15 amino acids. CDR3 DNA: TGTGCCTGGAGCGGGACTTTATATCCGAACAATGAGCAGTTCTTC. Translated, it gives CAWSGTLYPNNEQFF.

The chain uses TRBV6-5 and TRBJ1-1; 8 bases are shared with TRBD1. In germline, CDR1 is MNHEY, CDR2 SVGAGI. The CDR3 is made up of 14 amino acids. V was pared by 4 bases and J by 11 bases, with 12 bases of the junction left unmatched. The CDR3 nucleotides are TGTGCCAGCAGTTCCATTAACAGGGGGATTGGGGCTTTCTTT. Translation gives CASSSINRGIGAFF.

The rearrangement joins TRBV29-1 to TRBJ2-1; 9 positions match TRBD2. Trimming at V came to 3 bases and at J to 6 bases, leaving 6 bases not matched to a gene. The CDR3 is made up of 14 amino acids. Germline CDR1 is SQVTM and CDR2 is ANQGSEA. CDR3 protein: CSVDSSGRPNEQFF. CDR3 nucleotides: TGCAGCGTTGACTCCAGCGGGAGGCCCAATGAGCAGTTCTTC.

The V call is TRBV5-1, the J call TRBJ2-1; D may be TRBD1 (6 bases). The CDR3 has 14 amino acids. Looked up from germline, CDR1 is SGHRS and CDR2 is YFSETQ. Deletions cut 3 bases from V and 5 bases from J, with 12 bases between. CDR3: CASSSVGQNNEQFF. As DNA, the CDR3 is TGCGCCAGCAGCTCGGTCGGACAGAACAATGAGCAGTTCTTC.

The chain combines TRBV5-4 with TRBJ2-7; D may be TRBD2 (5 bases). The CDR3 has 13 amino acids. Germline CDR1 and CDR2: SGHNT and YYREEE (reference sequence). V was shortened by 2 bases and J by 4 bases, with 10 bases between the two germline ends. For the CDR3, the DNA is TGTGCCAGCAGCTTACCGTCGGGGTACGAGCAGTACTTC. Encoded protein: CASSLPSGYEQYF.

CDR3 nucleotide sequence: TGCGCCAGCAGAGACACAGGGGGCACAGATACGCAGTATTTT. It yields the protein CASRDTGGTDTQYF. The V and J genes are TRBV5-1 and TRBJ2-3; 7 nucleotides align to TRBD1. The J segment lost 1 base and the V segment lost 5 bases, leaving 4 bases of the junction unmatched. This CDR3 is built from 14 residues. The V gene's germline CDR1 is SGHRS and CDR2 YFSETQ.

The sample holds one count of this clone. The CDR3: CASSVGGERYNEQFF. Here the CDR3 DNA reads TGTGCCAGCAGCGTAGGCGGGGAGAGGTACAATGAGCAGTTCTTC. This chain uses TRBV9 with TRBJ2-1, with a tentative D call TRBD2 (6 bases). Germline CDR1 and CDR2: SGDLS and YYNGEE. Trimming removed 0 bases at V and 4 bases at J, with 11 bases between. The CDR3 runs to 15 residues.

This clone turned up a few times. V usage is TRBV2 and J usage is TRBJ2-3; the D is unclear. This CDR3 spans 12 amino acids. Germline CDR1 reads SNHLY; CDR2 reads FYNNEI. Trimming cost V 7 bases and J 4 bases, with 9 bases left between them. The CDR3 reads CASTPGADTQYF. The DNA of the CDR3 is TGTGCCAGCACCCCAGGCGCAGATACGCAGTATTTT.

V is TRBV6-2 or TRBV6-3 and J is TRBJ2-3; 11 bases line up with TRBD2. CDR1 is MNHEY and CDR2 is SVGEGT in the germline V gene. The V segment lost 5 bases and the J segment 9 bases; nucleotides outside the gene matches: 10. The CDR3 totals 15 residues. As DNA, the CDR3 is TGTGCCAGCAGTGACTATAGCGGGAGGGGGTTGACGCAGTATTTT. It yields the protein CASSDYSGRGLTQYF.